This T cell receptor (beta chain) was profiled in a study of blood T cell repertoires in COVID-19. Study as a whole: Italy, Spain and the United States were the sources of the convalescent and acute COVID-19 samples. T cells, B-cell-depleted T cells, or PBMCs provided the cDNA or gDNA that served as material.

As processed by the authors: How many nucleated cells were present was estimated from reference gene primer amplification. Generated by immunoSEQ multiplex PCR, the TCRdb table keeps only in-frame clones and is missing some. V and J calls and clone size follow that table, whereas D and trimming were derived from the DNA. The repertoire includes about 83,000 clones, about 82% of them detected once, and 22% sits in the top ten. Per the germline V gene, CDR1 is MNHEY and CDR2 is SMNVEV (reference sequence). V was pared by 3 bases and J by 8 bases, with 17 bases between. The CDR3 totals 15 residues. What was sequenced was peripheral blood. The rearrangement joins TRBV27 to TRBJ1-5, with D tentatively TRBD1 (6 bases). This clonotype was sampled from an elderly woman in a cohort sampled during active or convalescent COVID-19. CDR3 in amino acids: CASSFSGGPGEPQHF. Written as DNA, the CDR3 is TGTGCCAGCAGTTTCTCCGGGGGGCCCGGGGAGCCCCAGCATTTT.